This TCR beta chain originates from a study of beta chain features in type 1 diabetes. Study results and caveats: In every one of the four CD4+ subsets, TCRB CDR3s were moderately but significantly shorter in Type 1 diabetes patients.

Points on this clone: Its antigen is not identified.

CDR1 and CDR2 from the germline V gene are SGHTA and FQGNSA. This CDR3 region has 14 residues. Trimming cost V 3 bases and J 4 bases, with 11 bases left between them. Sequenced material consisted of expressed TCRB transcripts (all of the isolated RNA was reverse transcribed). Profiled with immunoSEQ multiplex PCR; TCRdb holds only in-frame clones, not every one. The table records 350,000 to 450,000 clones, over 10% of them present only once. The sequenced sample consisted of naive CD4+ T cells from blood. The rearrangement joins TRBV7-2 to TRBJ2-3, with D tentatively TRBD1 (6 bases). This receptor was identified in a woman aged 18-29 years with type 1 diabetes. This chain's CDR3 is CASSFGTYPDTQYF. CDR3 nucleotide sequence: TGTGCCAGCAGCTTCGGGACATATCCAGATACGCAGTATTTT.